This T cell receptor beta chain came from a study of CD8 T cells in ankylosing spondylitis. Notes on the study in general: Typical of ankylosing spondylitis blood, it appeared, was a TCR beta motif of roughly eight highly homologous variants. Both synovial fluid and blood in reactive arthritis had previously been reported to carry some motif variants.

Using quantitative 5'-RACE with molecular barcodes, the authors made TCR beta libraries. TCRdb used MiXCR to reprocess the 5' RACE reads, holding one entry per CDR3 protein. There are about 840,000 distinct CDR3 sequences in the sample; 12% occur only once, and roughly 0.51% lies in the top ten. This clonotype was found a few times. Its antigen is still unknown. What was sequenced was blood, either unsorted or a sorted T cell fraction (not recorded which). This clonotype was obtained from a male donor with ankylosing spondylitis.

CDR3 region: CASSTGDRAGNTIYF. In DNA form, the CDR3 reads TGCGCCAGCAGCACAGGGGACAGAGCCGGAAACACCATATATTTT. This chain connects TRBV5-1 to TRBJ1-3, with 7 positions matching TRBD1. The germline V gene has CDR1 SGHRS and CDR2 YFSETQ. Trimming removed 4 bases from V and 4 bases from J; junction bases left unmatched: 8. This CDR3 is 15 amino acids long.